These 3 T cell receptor beta chains share one sample of origin, sequenced in a study of regulatory T cells in long-lasting Graves disease. Regarding time point: newly diagnosed GD, antithyroid drugs for less than 3 months. From RNA extracted from PBMCs, the TCR library was made. Building the TCR beta libraries relied on iRepertoire HTBI primers, and CDR3 regions underwent Arm-PCR. TCRdb redid the calling of the multiplex PCR reads with MiXCR, one entry per CDR3 protein. This table holds about 440,000 distinct CDR3 sequences, around 17% found once. These same data were also listed under a study on T cells in Graves' hyperthyroidism and ophthalmopathy.

Sequencing used peripheral blood mononuclear cells (PBMCs), obtained at new diagnosis, from a patient treated with antithyroid drugs. All receptors come from a woman aged 30 to 39 with Graves disease.

This clonotype appeared a few times. This chain connects TRBV7-9 to TRBJ1-1; D not resolved. Trimming cost V 1 base and J 12 bases, with 9 bases left between them. The CDR3 sequence is 11 residues long. Germline V gene lookup returns CDR1 SEHNR and CDR2 FQNEAQ (reference sequence). The CDR3 bases are TGTGCCAGCAGCTTAGGTACCTTTACTTTCTTT. Encoded protein: CASSLGTFTFF.

The V gene is TRBV27, the J gene TRBJ1-4; D might be TRBD1 (6 bases). V lost 5 bases and J 7 bases, leaving 14 bases between the germline ends. CDR1 MNHEY and CDR2 SMNVEV come from the germline V gene (reference sequence). The CDR3 runs 14 residues. The CDR3 region has the DNA TGTGCCAGCAGTACAATAGGGGGGATTGAAAAACTGTTTTTT. It codes for CASSTIGGIEKLFF.

The table lists this clonotype with a count of one. The CDR3 sequence: CASRMTSGRVSEQFF. The CDR3 DNA reads as TGTGCCAGTAGGATGACTAGCGGGAGAGTCTCGGAGCAGTTCTTC. The rearrangement joins TRBV19 to TRBJ2-1; 12 bases agree with TRBD2. Germline lookup yields CDR1 LNHDA and CDR2 SQIVND (reference sequence). The ends lost 6 bases at V and 10 bases at J; junction bases unmatched: 10. This CDR3 has 15 residues.